This is a list of T cell receptor beta chains from one sample in a study of molecular identifiers for immune sequencing clone quantification. TCRdb independently ran MiXCR on the PCR reads; one entry per CDR3 protein. The sample contains about 630,000 distinct CDR3 sequences, roughly 23% of which appear only once. The sequenced material came from naive CD8+ T cells from blood, with Jurkat cell RNA spiked in. These TCRs come from a human donor in good health. Some libraries in this study had Jurkat cell RNA spiked in. CDR3s include the opening cysteine and the closing phenylalanine or tryptophan. Fields, in order: J gene, V gene, D gene, clone size, CDR3 protein, CDR3 DNA. A D gene is named only where the DNA matches it firmly. The size entry is marked missing in some rows and otherwise reads once, few, many or a size class.

TRBJ1-5	TRBV28	TRBD1	many	CASRTGAHQPQHF	TGTGCCAGCAGGACAGGGGCCCATCAGCCCCAGCATTTT
TRBJ1-5	TRBV19	.	few	CASSISVQPQHF	TGTGCCAGTAGTATTTCCGTCCAGCCCCAGCATTTT
TRBJ2-7	TRBV5-4	.	many	CASSLADTPRQYF	TGTGCCAGCAGCTTGGCGGACACACCTCGGCAGTACTTC
TRBJ2-3	TRBV7-2	.	few	CASSLGEGGGRADTQYF	TGTGCCAGCAGCTTAGGAGAAGGGGGGGGGCGCGCAGATACGCAGTATTTT
TRBJ2-1	TRBV4-2	.	few	CASSQDIVEVYNEQFF	TGTGCCAGCAGCCAAGATATCGTAGAGGTGTACAATGAGCAGTTCTTC
TRBJ1-6	TRBV7-8	TRBD1	many	CASSLDLTVGTGLWPLHF	TGTGCCAGCAGCTTAGATTTAACCGTCGGGACAGGGCTCTGGCCCCTCCACTTT
TRBJ2-7	TRBV27	.	.	CASSTFRLGFYEQYF	TGTGCCAGCAGTACTTTTCGACTAGGCTTCTACGAGCAGTACTTC
TRBJ2-7	TRBV27	TRBD2	many	CASSLSGTTYEQYF	TGTGCCAGCAGTTTATCGGGGACTACCTACGAGCAGTACTTC
TRBJ2-1	TRBV27	.	.	CASSLTSAAGNEQFF	TGTGCCAGCAGTCTGACTAGTGCCGCGGGCAATGAGCAGTTCTTC
TRBJ1-5	TRBV27	.	.	CASSLSLDQPQHF	TGTGCCAGCAGTTTATCGTTGGATCAGCCCCAGCATTTT
TRBJ1-1	TRBV30	.	few	CAWRFRETMNTEAFF	TGTGCCTGGAGGTTCAGGGAGACCATGAACACTGAAGCTTTCTTT
TRBJ1-5	TRBV12-5	.	many	CASGLVFGQPQHF	TGTGCTAGTGGTTTGGTGTTCGGTCAGCCCCAGCATTTT
TRBJ2-3	TRBV15	TRBD2	many	CATSRDGSWGGGWTDTQYF	TGTGCCACCAGCAGAGATGGGTCATGGGGCGGGGGTTGGACAGATACGCAGTATTTT
TRBJ2-7	TRBV20-1	TRBD2	few	CSARTRASGSVYEQYF	TGCAGTGCTAGGACCCGGGCTAGCGGGAGTGTATACGAGCAGTACTTC
TRBJ2-1	TRBV11-2	.	.	CASSLEVGLEQFF	TGTGCCAGCAGCTTAGAAGTAGGTCTTGAGCAGTTCTTC
TRBJ1-1	TRBV7-2	.	many	CASSFGFMNTEAFF	TGTGCCAGCAGCTTCGGATTTATGAACACTGAAGCTTTCTTT
TRBJ2-7	TRBV9	.	few	CASSTRINSYEQYF	TGTGCCAGCAGCACGAGGATCAACTCCTACGAGCAGTACTTC
TRBJ1-5	TRBV12-3/TRBV12-4	.	.	CASRPPGAWPPQHF	TGTGCCAGCAGGCCACCGGGGGCATGGCCGCCCCAGCATTTT
TRBJ2-7	TRBV7-2	.	.	CASSIGRGLGSYEQYF	TGTGCCAGCAGCATAGGACGGGGTTTAGGCTCCTACGAGCAGTACTTC
TRBJ2-3	TRBV7-3	TRBD2	.	CASSGTAGGRDTQYF	TGTGCCAGCAGCGGAACAGCGGGAGGGAGAGATACGCAGTATTTT
TRBJ2-5	TRBV24-1	.	many	CATSDLKTQYF	TGTGCCACCAGTGATTTAAAGACCCAGTACTTC
TRBJ2-7	TRBV6-2/TRBV6-3	TRBD2	few	CASSPAGTSGSGTYEQYF	TGTGCCAGCTCACCGGCCGGGACTAGCGGGAGTGGTACCTACGAGCAGTACTTC
TRBJ1-5	TRBV14	.	many	CASSQEGRWIGDSNQPQHF	TGTGCCAGCAGCCAAGAAGGGAGATGGATCGGGGACAGCAATCAGCCCCAGCATTTT
TRBJ2-7	TRBV29-1	.	many	CSVESGPGYEQYF	TGCAGCGTTGAATCGGGGCCAGGCTACGAGCAGTACTTC
TRBJ2-7	TRBV5-1	.	.	CASSSQGPSYEQYF	TGCGCCAGCAGCTCACAGGGCCCCTCCTACGAGCAGTACTTC
TRBJ2-5	TRBV5-5	TRBD2	.	CASSFAGGRETQYF	TGTGCCAGCAGCTTTGCGGGGGGCCGGGAGACCCAGTACTTC
TRBJ2-7	TRBV7-9	.	few	CASSSPNSGNEQYF	TGTGCCAGCAGCTCCCCCAACTCGGGGAACGAGCAGTACTTC
TRBJ2-1	TRBV3-1	TRBD1	once	CASSQLTGGPPQETQFF	TGTGCCAGCAGCCAATTAACAGGGGGCCCACCTCAAGAGACCCAGTTCTTC
TRBJ2-3	TRBV20-1	.	.	CSARDLTGTASTDTQYF	TGCAGTGCTAGAGATCTTACCGGGACGGCTAGCACAGATACGCAGTATTTT
TRBJ1-1	TRBV5-4	.	few	CASSEESGLVAEAFF	TGTGCCAGCAGCGAGGAATCAGGGCTGGTGGCTGAAGCTTTCTTT
TRBJ2-1	TRBV11-2	.	many	CASSSIGNEQFF	TGTGCCAGCAGCTCGATTGGAAATGAGCAGTTCTTC
TRBJ2-1	TRBV19	.	.	CASSITGQSGENEQFF	TGTGCCAGTAGTATAACGGGGCAGTCTGGTGAGAATGAGCAGTTCTTC
TRBJ2-3	TRBV6-2/TRBV6-3	.	many	CASSYFRTEPLDTQYF	TGTGCCAGCAGTTACTTTAGGACGGAGCCCTTAGATACGCAGTATTTT
TRBJ2-7	TRBV28	.	once	CASTSYLGASYEQYF	TGTGCCAGCACCTCCTACCTGGGAGCCTCCTACGAGCAGTACTTC
TRBJ2-2	TRBV4-1	.	many	CASSQASGGELFF	TGCGCCAGCAGCCAGGCGTCCGGCGGGGAGCTGTTTTTT
TRBJ2-7	TRBV5-1	.	many	CASSILQGSYEQYF	TGCGCCAGCAGCATTTTACAGGGCTCTTACGAGCAGTACTTC
TRBJ2-7	TRBV5-4	.	many	CASSDGQYSYEQYF	TGTGCCAGCAGTGACGGACAGTACTCCTACGAGCAGTACTTC
TRBJ1-5	TRBV7-8	.	few	CASSLGLMQPQHF	TGTGCCAGCAGCCTGGGACTTATGCAGCCCCAGCATTTT
TRBJ1-4	TRBV29-1	TRBD1	many	CSVEDPRGQSTEKLFF	TGCAGCGTTGAAGATCCCCGGGGACAGTCTACTGAAAAACTGTTTTTT
TRBJ2-7	TRBV12-5	.	many	CASGLPQDPGRYEQYF	TGTGCTAGTGGTTTGCCACAAGACCCGGGACGCTACGAGCAGTACTTC
TRBJ2-7	TRBV28	.	few	CASRQHRTSYEQYF	TGTGCCAGCAGGCAGCATCGAACATCCTACGAGCAGTACTTC
TRBJ1-1	TRBV19	.	.	CASSILGYKTTEAFF	TGTGCCAGTAGTATTCTGGGGTACAAAACCACTGAAGCTTTCTTT
TRBJ2-7	TRBV7-8	.	.	CAGSLSYEQYF	TGTGCCGGCAGCCTGTCCTACGAGCAGTACTTC
TRBJ1-2	TRBV27	TRBD1	.	CASRGQNYGYTF	TGTGCCAGCAGGGGACAGAACTATGGCTACACCTTC
TRBJ2-7	TRBV20-1	TRBD1	few	CSARVRGWYEQYF	TGCAGTGCTAGGGTCAGGGGGTGGTACGAGCAGTACTTC
TRBJ1-6	TRBV6-2/TRBV6-3	TRBD1	few	CASSGTGTFYVDSPLHF	TGTGCCAGCAGTGGGACAGGGACCTTTTACGTGGATTCACCCCTCCACTTT
TRBJ2-7	TRBV19	.	.	CASSIYSWDEQYF	TGTGCCAGTAGTATCTATAGCTGGGACGAGCAGTACTTC
TRBJ1-1	TRBV28	TRBD1	.	CASSALPGTGSTVAFF	TGTGCCAGCAGTGCCCTCCCCGGGACAGGGAGCACTGTAGCTTTCTTT
TRBJ2-5	TRBV6-5	TRBD1	few	CASSTARDRGITIQETQYF	TGTGCCAGCAGCACGGCCCGGGACAGGGGCATCACTATTCAAGAGACCCAGTACTTC
TRBJ2-7	TRBV15	.	few	CATSRDRSNYEQYF	TGTGCCACCAGCAGAGACAGGTCAAACTACGAGCAGTACTTC
TRBJ1-5	TRBV27	.	few	CASSLIGVSGNQPQHF	TGTGCCAGCAGCCTGATTGGGGTATCGGGCAATCAGCCCCAGCATTTT
TRBJ1-1	TRBV7-9	.	.	CASNLVYGDTGAFF	TGTGCCAGCAACTTGGTGTATGGCGACACTGGAGCTTTCTTT
TRBJ2-5	TRBV5-1	.	many	CASSLNHRDKETQYF	TGCGCCAGCAGCTTGAACCACCGGGATAAAGAGACCCAGTACTTC
TRBJ1-5	TRBV10-3	.	many	CAISEGNQPQHF	TGTGCCATCAGTGAGGGAAATCAGCCCCAGCATTTT
TRBJ1-4	TRBV12-3/TRBV12-4	.	many	CASSPIGLSGEKLFF	TGTGCCAGCAGTCCAATTGGGTTATCGGGTGAAAAACTGTTTTTT
TRBJ2-3	TRBV7-6	.	.	CASSLNRQGLSSTDTQYF	TGTGCCAGCAGCTTAAATAGGCAGGGGCTTTCTAGCACAGATACGCAGTATTTT
TRBJ2-7	TRBV4-3	.	once	CASSQDLSDNYEQYF	TGCGCCAGCAGCCAAGATCTTTCAGACAACTACGAGCAGTACTTC
TRBJ2-3	TRBV7-9	TRBD1	.	CASRTPDRGHSTDTQYF	TGTGCCAGCAGGACACCCGACAGGGGCCATAGCACAGATACGCAGTATTTT
TRBJ2-1	TRBV30	.	.	CAWSVLRAEQFF	TGTGCCTGGAGTGTATTGAGAGCCGAGCAGTTCTTC